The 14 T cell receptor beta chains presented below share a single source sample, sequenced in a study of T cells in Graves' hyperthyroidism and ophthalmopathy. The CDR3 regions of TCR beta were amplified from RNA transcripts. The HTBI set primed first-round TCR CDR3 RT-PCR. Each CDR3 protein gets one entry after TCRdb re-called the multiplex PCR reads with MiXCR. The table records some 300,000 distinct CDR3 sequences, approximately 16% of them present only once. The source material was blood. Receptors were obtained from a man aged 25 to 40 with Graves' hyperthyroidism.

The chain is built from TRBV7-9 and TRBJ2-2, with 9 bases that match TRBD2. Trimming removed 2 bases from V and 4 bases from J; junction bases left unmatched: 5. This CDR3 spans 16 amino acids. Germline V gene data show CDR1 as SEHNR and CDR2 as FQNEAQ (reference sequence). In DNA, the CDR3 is TGTGCCAGCAGCTTATTCGCGGGAGGGGTCACCGGGGAGCTGTTTTTT. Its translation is CASSLFAGGVTGELFF.

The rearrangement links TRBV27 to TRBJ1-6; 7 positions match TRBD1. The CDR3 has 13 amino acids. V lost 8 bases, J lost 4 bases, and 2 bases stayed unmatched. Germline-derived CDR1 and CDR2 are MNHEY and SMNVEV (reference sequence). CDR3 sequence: CASWGQYNSPLHF. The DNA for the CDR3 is TGTGCCAGCTGGGGACAGTATAATTCACCCCTCCACTTT.

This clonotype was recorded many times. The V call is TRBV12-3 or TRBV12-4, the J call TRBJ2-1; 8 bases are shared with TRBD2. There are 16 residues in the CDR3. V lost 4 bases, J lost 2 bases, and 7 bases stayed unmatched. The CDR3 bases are TGTGCCAGCAGTTCAATTAGCGGGACCGCCTACAATGAGCAGTTCTTC. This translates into CASSSISGTAYNEQFF.

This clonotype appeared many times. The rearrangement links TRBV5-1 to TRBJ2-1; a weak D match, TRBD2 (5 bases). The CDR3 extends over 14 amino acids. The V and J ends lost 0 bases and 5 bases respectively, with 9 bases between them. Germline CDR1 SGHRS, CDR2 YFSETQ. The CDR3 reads CASSLVVTNNEQFF. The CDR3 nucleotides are TGCGCCAGCAGCTTGGTTGTGACTAACAATGAGCAGTTCTTC.

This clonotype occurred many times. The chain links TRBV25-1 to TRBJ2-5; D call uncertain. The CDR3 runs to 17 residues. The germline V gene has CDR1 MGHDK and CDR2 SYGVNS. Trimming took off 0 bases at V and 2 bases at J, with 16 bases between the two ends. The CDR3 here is CASSEYVGRSGQETQYF. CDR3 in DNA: TGTGCCAGCAGTGAATACGTAGGGCGGAGTGGGCAAGAGACCCAGTACTTC.

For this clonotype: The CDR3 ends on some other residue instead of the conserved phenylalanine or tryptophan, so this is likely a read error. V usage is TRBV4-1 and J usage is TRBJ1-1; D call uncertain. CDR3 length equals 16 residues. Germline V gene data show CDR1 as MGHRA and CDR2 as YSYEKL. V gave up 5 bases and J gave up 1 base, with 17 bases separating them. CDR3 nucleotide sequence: TGCGCCAGCAGCATCCCCGGACTTCCCTCGAACACTGAAGCTTTCCTT. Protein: CASSIPGLPSNTEAFL.

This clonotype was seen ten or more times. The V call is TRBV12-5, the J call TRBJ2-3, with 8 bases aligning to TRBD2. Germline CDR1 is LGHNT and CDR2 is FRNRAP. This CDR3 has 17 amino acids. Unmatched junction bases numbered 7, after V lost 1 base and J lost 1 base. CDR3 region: CASGLGISGDRTDTQYF. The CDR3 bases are TGTGCTAGTGGTTTGGGAATTAGCGGGGACCGCACAGATACGCAGTATTTT.

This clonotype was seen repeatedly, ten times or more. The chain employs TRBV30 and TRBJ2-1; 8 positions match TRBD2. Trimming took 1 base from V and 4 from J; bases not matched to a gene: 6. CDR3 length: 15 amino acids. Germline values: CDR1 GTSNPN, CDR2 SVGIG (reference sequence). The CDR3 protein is CAWSEISGKYNEQFF. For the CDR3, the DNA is TGTGCCTGGAGTGAAATTAGCGGGAAATACAATGAGCAGTTCTTC.

DNA of the CDR3: TGCGCCAGCAGCCCGAGACAGGGGGCGCGGGGGGCCAACGTCCTGACTTTC. Amino acids: CASSPRQGARGANVLTF. The chain uses TRBV5-1 and TRBJ2-6; 10 nucleotides line up with TRBD1. Looked up from germline, CDR1 is SGHRS and CDR2 is YFSETQ. CDR3 length: 17 residues. V was clipped by 4 bases and J by 4 bases; unmatched bases: 8.

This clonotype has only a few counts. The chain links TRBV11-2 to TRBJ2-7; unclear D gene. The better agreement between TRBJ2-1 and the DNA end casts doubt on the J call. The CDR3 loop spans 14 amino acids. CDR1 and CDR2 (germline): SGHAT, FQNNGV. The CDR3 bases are TGTGCCAGCAGCTTAGGTCGGGCGGCCTACGAGCAGTTCTTC. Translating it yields CASSLGRAAYEQFF.

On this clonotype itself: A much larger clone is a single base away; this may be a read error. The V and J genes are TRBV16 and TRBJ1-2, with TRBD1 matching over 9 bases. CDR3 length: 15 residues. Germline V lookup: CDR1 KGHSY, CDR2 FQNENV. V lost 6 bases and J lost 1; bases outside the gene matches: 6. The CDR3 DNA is TGTGCCAGCAGAGAACAGGGGGCGGGTAACTATGGCTACACCTTC. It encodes CASREQGAGNYGYTF.

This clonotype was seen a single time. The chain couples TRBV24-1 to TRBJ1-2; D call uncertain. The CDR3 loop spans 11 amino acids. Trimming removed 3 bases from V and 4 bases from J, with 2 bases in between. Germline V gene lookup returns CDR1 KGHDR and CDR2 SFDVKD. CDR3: CATSDLYGYTF. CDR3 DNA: TGTGCCACCAGTGATCTCTATGGCTACACCTTC.

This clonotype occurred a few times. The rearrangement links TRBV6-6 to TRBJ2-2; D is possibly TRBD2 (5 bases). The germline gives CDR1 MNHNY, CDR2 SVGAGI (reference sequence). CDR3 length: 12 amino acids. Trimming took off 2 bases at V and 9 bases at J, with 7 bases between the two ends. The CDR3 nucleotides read TGTGCCAGCAGTTACCGAGGGTGGGAGCTGTTTTTT. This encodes CASSYRGWELFF.

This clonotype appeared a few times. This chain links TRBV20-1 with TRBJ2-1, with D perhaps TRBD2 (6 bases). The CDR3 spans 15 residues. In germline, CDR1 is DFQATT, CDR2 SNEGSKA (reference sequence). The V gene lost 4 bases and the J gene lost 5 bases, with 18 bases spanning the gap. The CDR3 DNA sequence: TGCAGTGCTAACCCTCGGGGGAGAGGAGACAATGAGCAGTTCTTC. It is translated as CSANPRGRGDNEQFF.